Below are 6 T cell receptor beta chains sequenced from a single sample in a study of blood T cell repertoires in COVID-19. Using immunoSEQ multiplex PCR, the repertoire was profiled, and TCRdb retains in-frame clones only, with some absent. In the table there are 250,000 to 350,000 clones, roughly 90% of which are singletons. The sequenced sample consisted of peripheral blood. These receptors originate from an older woman with acute or convalescent COVID-19.

The rearrangement links TRBV20-1 to TRBJ2-1; possibly TRBD1 for D (6 bases). The germline V gene encodes CDR1 DFQATT and CDR2 SNEGSKA (reference sequence). The CDR3 has 9 residues. V lost 6 bases and J 13 bases, leaving 10 bases between the germline ends. CDR3 residues: CSAGGYQFF. The CDR3 DNA is TGCAGTGCAGGGGGATACCAGTTCTTC.

This clone was counted only a few times. V and J are TRBV28 and TRBJ1-2, with TRBD1 as a possible D gene (5 bases). This CDR3 region has 17 residues. CDR1 is MDHEN and CDR2 is SYDVKM in the germline V gene. Trimming cost V 9 bases and J 5 bases, with 28 bases left between them. CDR3 DNA sequence: TGTGCCAGTTCTGCCCTAAACACAGGAAGGACAAAATATGGCTACACCTTC. It encodes CASSALNTGRTKYGYTF.

The chain links TRBV7-2 to TRBJ1-4; weak D call: TRBD1 (6 bases). This CDR3 region has 16 residues. Trimming left V 0 bases short and J 0 bases short, with 8 bases between. Germline CDR1 and CDR2: SGHTA and FQGNSA. This CDR3 is CASSLAGTTTNEKLFF. The DNA of the CDR3 is TGTGCCAGCAGCTTAGCAGGGACAACAACTAATGAAAAACTGTTTTTT.

The chain joins TRBV5-4 to TRBJ2-5; 11 nucleotides line up with TRBD2. Germline values: CDR1 SGHNT, CDR2 YYREEE (reference sequence). The CDR3 spans 14 residues. V lost 4 bases to trimming and J lost 5 bases; unmatched junction nucleotides: 4. Here the CDR3 DNA reads TGTGCCAGCAGCCGGACTAGCGGGCTGGAGACCCAGTACTTC. It is translated as CASSRTSGLETQYF.

The chain uses TRBV5-5 and TRBJ2-2; perhaps TRBD2 as D (6 bases). Germline CDR1 and CDR2: SGHKS and YYEKEE (reference sequence). The CDR3 consists of 14 residues. V dropped 4 bases and J dropped 3 bases, with 10 bases sitting between them. CDR3 amino acids: CASSPGEDTGELFF. The CDR3 coding sequence is TGTGCCAGCAGCCCCGGGGAGGACACCGGGGAGCTGTTTTTT.

V is TRBV20-1 and J is TRBJ2-5, with TRBD1 as a possible D gene (7 bases). The CDR3 length is 14 residues. Germline CDR1 and CDR2: DFQATT and SNEGSKA (reference sequence). The V gene lost 3 bases and the J gene lost 3 bases, with 14 bases spanning the gap. The chain's CDR3 is CSASLEGAKETQYF. The DNA for the CDR3 is TGCAGTGCTAGTCTGGAGGGGGCGAAAGAGACCCAGTACTTC.